This is a list of T cell receptor beta chains from one sample in a study of T cell clones after liver transplantation. Some clones are missing from TCRdb's copy, which holds only in-frame ones; the method was immunoSEQ multiplex PCR. Of 70,000 to 80,000 clones in the sample, under 95% are singletons; the top ten hold less than 3%. The source was CD4+ T cells from blood, collected before liver transplant. These TCRs come from a human donor who received a liver transplant. CDR3s include the opening cysteine and the closing phenylalanine or tryptophan. Fields, in order: J gene, V gene, D gene, clone size, CDR3 DNA, CDR3 protein. A D gene is named only where the DNA matches it firmly. Size is omitted from some rows. Given values are once, few, many or a class for expanded clones.

TRBJ1-5 | TRBV5-8 | TRBD1 | NA | TGTGCCAGCAGCTTGGTAGGATCGACAGGGAAGGGTCAGCCCCAGCATTTT | CASSLVGSTGKGQPQHF
TRBJ1-2 | TRBV28 | NA | NA | TGTGCCAGCAGCTTATACTACATCCAAGCTAGCTACACCTTC | CASSLYYIQASYTF
TRBJ2-1 | TRBV11-3 | TRBD2 | NA | TGTGCCAGCAGCTTAGCTGGTGCTAGCGGGACGAGGGAGCAGTTCTTC | CASSLAGASGTREQFF
TRBJ1-6 | TRBV5-1 | NA | NA | TGCGCCAGCAGCTTGGTTTTGGGGGGCGATTCACCCCTCCACTTT | CASSLVLGGDSPLHF
TRBJ1-1 | TRBV27 | TRBD1 | NA | TGTGCCAGCAGTTCGTCGACAGGGACTGAAGCTTTCTTT | CASSSSTGTEAFF
TRBJ2-7 | TRBV28 | NA | NA | TGTGCCAGCAGTCGTATCGGGACAACCTACGAGCAGTACTTC | CASSRIGTTYEQYF
TRBJ2-7 | TRBV7-9 | TRBD2 | many | TGTGCCAGCAGCTCAAGCGGGAGGGAGGAGCAGTACTTC | CASSSSGREEQYF
TRBJ2-4 | TRBV2 | TRBD2 | once | TGTGCCAGCAGTGACGGGGGGGCCAAAAACATTCAGTACTTC | CASSDGGAKNIQYF
TRBJ2-2 | TRBV19 | TRBD2 | NA | TGTGCCAGTCTTAGGAAGCGGGAGTTCACCGGGGAGCTGTTTTTT | CASLRKREFTGELFF
TRBJ1-4 | TRBV2 | NA | NA | TGTGCCAGCGGTGAAATGGAAAAACTGTTTTTT | CASGEMEKLFF
TRBJ1-1 | TRBV28 | NA | NA | TGTGCCAGCAGCGTTACAGGGCCCGGGGGGACTGAAGCTTTCTTT | CASSVTGPGGTEAFF
TRBJ2-6 | TRBV5-1 | TRBD1 | NA | TGCGCCAGCAGCCTAGGACAGGTCGCTGGGGCCAACGTCCTGACTTTC | CASSLGQVAGANVLTF
TRBJ1-5 | TRBV25-1 | TRBD1 | NA | TGTGCCAGCAGTGCGAACTCAGGGGGTGCCATCAATCAGCCCCAGCATTTT | CASSANSGGAINQPQHF
TRBJ1-1 | TRBV6-5 | NA | NA | TGTGCCAGCAGACGACAGCAAGGGACTGAAGCTTTCTTT | CASRRQQGTEAFF
TRBJ2-2 | TRBV7-3 | NA | once | TGTGCCAGCAGCTCCCAAGCCGGGGAGCTGTTTTTT | CASSSQAGELFF
TRBJ2-7 | TRBV4-3 | NA | NA | TGCGCCAGCAGCCAAGAAGCGACGGACAGCTCCTACGAGCAGTACTTC | CASSQEATDSSYEQYF
TRBJ2-5 | TRBV18 | TRBD1 | NA | TGTGCCAGCTCACGAAACAGGGGGCTGGGAGAGACCCAGTACTTC | CASSRNRGLGETQYF
TRBJ2-3 | TRBV6-5 | TRBD2 | few | TGTGCCAGCAGGTACACCGGGACTAGCGGCTCAGAGCCGTATTTT | CASRYTGTSGSEPYF
TRBJ2-3 | TRBV15 | TRBD2 | NA | TGTGCCACCAGCAGAGAACTAGCGGGAGCTGCAGATACGCAGTATTTT | CATSRELAGAADTQYF
TRBJ1-1 | TRBV5-1 | NA | NA | TGCGCCAGCAGCCTTTTGGGGGAATTCACTGAAGCTTTCTTT | CASSLLGEFTEAFF
TRBJ2-3 | TRBV5-1 | TRBD2 | NA | TGCGCCAGCAGCGCGATGGTTACTAGCGCCACAGATACGCAGTATTTT | CASSAMVTSATDTQYF
TRBJ1-5 | TRBV27 | NA | NA | TGTGCCAGCAGGGTAGGGCAGGGGATCCAGCCCCAGCATTTT | CASRVGQGIQPQHF
TRBJ2-5 | TRBV15 | TRBD1 | NA | TGTGCCACCAGCGGGACAGGGGGAAGAGAGACCCAGTACTTC | CATSGTGGRETQYF
TRBJ2-3 | TRBV5-1 | NA | few | TGCGCCAGCAGCCCCGCGACTCCTTCCCTCCGCACAGATACGCAGTATTTT | CASSPATPSLRTDTQYF
TRBJ1-3 | TRBV7-2 | NA | NA | TGTGCCAGCAGCTTAAGGGGGGCTGGAAACACCATATATTTT | CASSLRGAGNTIYF
TRBJ1-2 | TRBV28 | NA | few | TGTGCCAGCATATCGGGACAAGCTAACTATGGCTACACCTTC | CASISGQANYGYTF
TRBJ2-2 | TRBV7-2 | TRBD2 | NA | TGTGCCAGCAGCTTGGACCTAGCGGGATCCGGGGAGCTGTTTTTT | CASSLDLAGSGELFF
TRBJ1-3 | TRBV29-1 | NA | NA | TGCAGCGCTGGGACCGATAGCTCTGGAAACACCATATATTTT | CSAGTDSSGNTIYF
TRBJ2-5 | TRBV5-1 | TRBD2 | NA | TGCGCCAGCAGGTACCCTAGCGGGAGCGGAGAGACCCAGTACTTC | CASRYPSGSGETQYF
TRBJ2-5 | TRBV7-6 | NA | NA | TGTGCCAGCAGCTTAAAGGGGGGAGAGACCCAGTACTTC | CASSLKGGETQYF
TRBJ2-7 | TRBV25-1 | NA | NA | TGTGCCAGCAGTGATCTCACCTACGAGCAGTACTTC | CASSDLTYEQYF
TRBJ2-5 | TRBV29-1 | NA | few | TGCAGCGCCGCCACTCCTGGGGAGACCCAGTACTTC | CSAATPGETQYF
TRBJ1-1 | TRBV5-1 | TRBD1 | NA | TGCGCCAGCAGCCTGGCGGGACAGGGGGCTGGAACTGAAGCTTTCTTT | CASSLAGQGAGTEAFF
TRBJ1-1 | TRBV6-6 | TRBD1 | NA | TGTGCCAGCAGATACAGGGGTGTGAACACTGAAGCTTTCTTT | CASRYRGVNTEAFF
TRBJ1-3 | TRBV9 | NA | NA | TGTGCCAGCAGCGGCAGGGTCTCTGGAAACACCATATATTTT | CASSGRVSGNTIYF
TRBJ1-1 | TRBV18 | NA | NA | TGTGCCAGCTCACCAAATGAGGCCAGGGCTTTCTTT | CASSPNEARAFF
TRBJ1-1 | TRBV7-3 | NA | NA | TGTGCCAGCAGCTTAAATTGGGGCAGGGACACTGAAGCTTTCTTT | CASSLNWGRDTEAFF
TRBJ2-3 | TRBV2 | NA | NA | TGTGCCAGCAGTGAAGGGACAGATACGCAGTATTTT | CASSEGTDTQYF
TRBJ1-3 | TRBV27 | NA | NA | TGTGCCAGCAGTTTACTGGGGGGGGAAGGAAACACCATATATTTT | CASSLLGGEGNTIYF
TRBJ1-5 | TRBV25-1 | NA | NA | TGTGCCAGCAGTGAAGGGGGCGCGGGCAATCAGCCCCAGCATTTT | CASSEGGAGNQPQHF
TRBJ1-5 | TRBV7-6 | TRBD1 | NA | TGTGCCAGCAGCCGTACTACAGGGGATAGCAATCAGCCCCAGCATTTT | CASSRTTGDSNQPQHF
TRBJ1-2 | TRBV7-3 | TRBD1 | NA | TGTGCCAGCAGCCCGGACAGGGTAACCAACTATGGCTACACCTTC | CASSPDRVTNYGYTF
TRBJ1-1 | TRBV4-3 | NA | NA | TGCGCCAGCAGCCGGGACATTTCCACTGAAGCTTTCTTT | CASSRDISTEAFF
TRBJ2-4 | TRBV5-1 | NA | NA | TGCGCCAGCAGCCCTACCTTGGGGAGTTTAGCCAAAAACATTCAGTACTTC | CASSPTLGSLAKNIQYF
TRBJ2-2 | TRBV15 | NA | NA | TGTGCCACCAGCAGAGAGGCGGGTGGCACCGGGGAGCTGTTTTTT | CATSREAGGTGELFF
TRBJ2-3 | TRBV7-3 | TRBD2 | NA | TGTGCCAGCAGCCGAACTGGGACTAGCGGGACTAGCACAGATACGCAGTATTTT | CASSRTGTSGTSTDTQYF